A single sample is the source of the 8 T cell receptor beta chains below, sequenced in a study of blood T cell repertoires in COVID-19. Assay: immunoSEQ multiplex PCR; the TCRdb copy retains only in-frame clones and omits some. The sample records 150,000 to 200,000 clones, roughly 87% being singletons. Sample: peripheral blood. These receptors came from a woman between 65 and 79 years old with COVID-19, enrolled during active disease.

The rearrangement joins TRBV20-1 to TRBJ1-6, with D uncertain. This CDR3 has 14 amino acids. Trimming cost V 6 bases and J 8 bases, with 17 bases left between them. The V gene's germline CDR1 is DFQATT and CDR2 SNEGSKA (reference sequence). CDR3 sequence reads: CSASTRMRDSPLHF. DNA for the CDR3: TGCAGTGCAAGTACCAGGATGAGGGATTCACCCCTCCACTTT.

V gene TRBV9 combines with J gene TRBJ2-1; D is unresolved. This CDR3 spans 17 amino acids. The V gene's germline CDR1 is SGDLS and CDR2 YYNGEE. Between the trimmed V and J ends, which lost 4 bases and 0 bases, there was a span of 17 bases. The CDR3 DNA sequence: TGTGCCAGCAGCTTTGGGCTGTTCAAAAGCTCCTACAATGAGCAGTTCTTC. It codes for CASSFGLFKSSYNEQFF.

The chain couples TRBV2 to TRBJ1-4, with D perhaps matching TRBD1 (5 bases). The CDR3 has 15 residues. Trimming shortened V by 6 bases and J by 3 bases, and 14 bases separated the two germline ends. Germline CDR1 SNHLY, CDR2 FYNNEI. The CDR3 DNA sequence: TGTGCCAGCAGCCAGGGACGGGAGGCTAATGAAAAACTGTTTTTT. It codes for CASSQGREANEKLFF. Looking up the rest from reference TRBV2 and TRBJ1-4 gives the full variable domain: EPEVTQTPSHQVTQMGQEVILRCVPISNHLYFYWYRQILGQKVEFLVSFYNNEISEKSEIFDDQFSVERPDGSNFTLKIRSTKLEDSAMYFCASSQGREANEKLFFGSGTQLSVL.

CDR3 sequence: CASSVYGRAREQFF. CDR3 DNA: TGTGCCAGCAGTGTGTACGGGAGGGCCAGGGAGCAGTTCTTC. The chain couples TRBV2 to TRBJ2-1, with 8 bases that match TRBD2. CDR1 SNHLY and CDR2 FYNNEI come from the germline V gene. The trim removed 4 bases at V and 10 bases at J, leaving 9 bases unmatched. The CDR3 consists of 14 residues. The complete variable domain, with remaining parts taken from reference TRBV2 and TRBJ2-1, reads EPEVTQTPSHQVTQMGQEVILRCVPISNHLYFYWYRQILGQKVEFLVSFYNNEISEKSEIFDDQFSVERPDGSNFTLKIRSTKLEDSAMYFCASSVYGRAREQFFGPGTRLTVL.

This chain joins TRBV7-2 and TRBJ2-5; 12 nucleotides align to TRBD1. Trimming at V came to 4 bases and at J to 5 bases, leaving 5 bases not matched to a gene. The germline V gene has CDR1 SGHTA and CDR2 FQGNSA. The CDR3 length is 15 residues. The CDR3 DNA reads as TGTGCCAGCAGCTCCGGGACAGGGGGCCGGGAGACCCAGTACTTC. Amino acid sequence: CASSSGTGGRETQYF.

V gene TRBV7-2 combines with J gene TRBJ1-5; weak D call: TRBD1 (5 bases). CDR3 length: 16 residues. Germline V lookup: CDR1 SGHTA, CDR2 FQGNSA. V lost 1 base and J 2 bases, leaving 12 bases between the germline ends. CDR3: CASSLDGGGGNQPQHF. CDR3 bases: TGTGCCAGCAGCTTAGATGGGGGAGGAGGCAATCAGCCCCAGCATTTT.

This clone was seen a handful of times. This rearrangement joins TRBV11-2 to TRBJ1-5; 8 bases map to TRBD1. The CDR3 loop spans 16 amino acids. The J segment lost 6 bases and the V segment lost 0 bases, leaving 7 bases of the junction unmatched. The germline V gene has CDR1 SGHAT and CDR2 FQNNGV. CDR3 residues: CASSLDMDRVLQPQHF. In nucleotides, the CDR3 is TGTGCCAGCAGCTTAGATATGGACAGGGTACTTCAGCCCCAGCATTTT.

The V and J genes are TRBV29-1 and TRBJ1-6; D may be TRBD1 (5 bases). Trimming left V 4 bases short and J 9 bases short, with 13 bases between. The CDR3 consists of 13 residues. CDR1 and CDR2 (germline): SQVTM, ANQGSEA. The CDR3 nucleotides are TGCAGCGTTGTTCCCAGGGTCGGTTCACCCCTCCACTTT. Its translation is CSVVPRVGSPLHF.